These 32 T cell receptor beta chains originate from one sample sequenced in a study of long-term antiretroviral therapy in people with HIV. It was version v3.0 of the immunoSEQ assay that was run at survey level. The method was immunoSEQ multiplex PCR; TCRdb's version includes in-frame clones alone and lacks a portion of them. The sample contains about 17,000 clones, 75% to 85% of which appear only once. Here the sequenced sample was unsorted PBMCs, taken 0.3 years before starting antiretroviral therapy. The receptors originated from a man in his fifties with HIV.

CDR3 coding DNA: TGTGCCATCAGTGGATCATTGACTAGTGTAGAGACCCAGTACTTC. It codes for CAISGSLTSVETQYF. The V and J genes are TRBV10-3 and TRBJ2-5; TRBD2 is a possible D gene (6 bases). The germline V gene has CDR1 ENHRY and CDR2 SYGVKD. This CDR3 region has 15 residues. Trimming stripped 4 bases from V and 4 bases from J, with 16 bases between.

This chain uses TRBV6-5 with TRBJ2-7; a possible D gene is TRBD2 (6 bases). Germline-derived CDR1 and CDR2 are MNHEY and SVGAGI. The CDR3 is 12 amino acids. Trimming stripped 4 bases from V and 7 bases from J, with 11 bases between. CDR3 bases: TGTGCCAGCAGTTTTCCCCGGGGGGAGCAGTACTTC. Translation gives CASSFPRGEQYF.

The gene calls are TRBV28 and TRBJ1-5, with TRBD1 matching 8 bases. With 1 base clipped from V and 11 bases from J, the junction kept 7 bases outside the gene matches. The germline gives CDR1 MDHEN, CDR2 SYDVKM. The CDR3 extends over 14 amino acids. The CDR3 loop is CASSLLSDRVTQHF. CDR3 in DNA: TGTGCCAGCAGTTTATTGTCGGACAGGGTAACCCAGCATTTT.

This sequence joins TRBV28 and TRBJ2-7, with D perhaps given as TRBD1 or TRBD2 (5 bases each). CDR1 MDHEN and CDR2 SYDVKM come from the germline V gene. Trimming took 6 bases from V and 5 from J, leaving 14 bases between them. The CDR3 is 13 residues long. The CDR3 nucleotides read TGTGCCAGCAGGAGGGGACCCCGCGACGAGCAGTACTTC. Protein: CASRRGPRDEQYF.

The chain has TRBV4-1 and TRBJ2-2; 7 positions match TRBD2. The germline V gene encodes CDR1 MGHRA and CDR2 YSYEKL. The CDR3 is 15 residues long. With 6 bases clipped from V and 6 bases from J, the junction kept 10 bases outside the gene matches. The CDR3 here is CASRPAAGRAGELFF. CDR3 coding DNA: TGCGCCAGCAGGCCCGCGGCAGGGAGGGCCGGGGAGCTGTTTTTT.

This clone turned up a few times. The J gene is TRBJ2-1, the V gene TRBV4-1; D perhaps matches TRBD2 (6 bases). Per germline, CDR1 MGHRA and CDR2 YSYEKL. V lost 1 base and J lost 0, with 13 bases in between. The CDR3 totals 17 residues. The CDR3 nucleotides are TGCGCCAGCAGCCAAGTCAGGACTACTTACTCCTACAATGAGCAGTTCTTC. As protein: CASSQVRTTYSYNEQFF.

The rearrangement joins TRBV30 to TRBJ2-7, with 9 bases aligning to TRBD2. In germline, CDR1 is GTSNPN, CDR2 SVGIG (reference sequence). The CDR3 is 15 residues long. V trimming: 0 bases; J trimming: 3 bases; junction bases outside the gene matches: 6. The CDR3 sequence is CAWSVGGGAYYEQYF. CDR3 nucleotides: TGTGCCTGGAGTGTAGGCGGGGGGGCTTACTACGAGCAGTACTTC.

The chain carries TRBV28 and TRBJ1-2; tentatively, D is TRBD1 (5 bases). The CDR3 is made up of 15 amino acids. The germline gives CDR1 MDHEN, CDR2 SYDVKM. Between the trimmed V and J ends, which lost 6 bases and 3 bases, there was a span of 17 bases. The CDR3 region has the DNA TGTGCCAGCAGCCCGGCCGGGACGGCTGACTATGGCTACACCTTC. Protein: CASSPAGTADYGYTF.

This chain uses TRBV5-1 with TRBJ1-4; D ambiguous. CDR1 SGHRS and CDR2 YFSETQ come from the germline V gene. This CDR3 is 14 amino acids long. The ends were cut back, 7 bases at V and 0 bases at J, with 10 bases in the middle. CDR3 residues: CASAPFATNEKLFF. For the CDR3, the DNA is TGCGCCAGCGCGCCCTTTGCAACTAATGAAAAACTGTTTTTT.

The CDR3 here is CASSWRTSGGLSGTGELFF. Here the CDR3 DNA reads TGCGCCAGCAGCTGGAGGACTAGCGGGGGACTCTCGGGTACCGGGGAGCTGTTTTTT. The chain carries TRBV5-1 and TRBJ2-2; 13 bases fit TRBD2. The length of the CDR3 is 19 residues. CDR1 and CDR2 (germline): SGHRS, YFSETQ. V trimming: 3 bases; J trimming: 5 bases; junction bases outside the gene matches: 13.

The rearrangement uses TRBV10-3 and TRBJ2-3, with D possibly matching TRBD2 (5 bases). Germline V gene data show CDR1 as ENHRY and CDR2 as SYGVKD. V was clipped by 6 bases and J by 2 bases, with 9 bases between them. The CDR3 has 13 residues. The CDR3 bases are TGTGCCATCAGACGGGGTCCCACAGATACGCAGTATTTT. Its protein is CAIRRGPTDTQYF.

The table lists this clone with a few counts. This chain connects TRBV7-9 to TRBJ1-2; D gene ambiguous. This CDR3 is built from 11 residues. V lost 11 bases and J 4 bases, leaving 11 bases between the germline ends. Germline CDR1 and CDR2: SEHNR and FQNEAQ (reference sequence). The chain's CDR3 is CAAEGSYGYTF. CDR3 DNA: TGTGCCGCGGAGGGTTCCTATGGCTACACCTTC. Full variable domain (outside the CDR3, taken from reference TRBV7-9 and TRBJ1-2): DTGVSQNPRHKITKRGQNVTFRCDPISEHNRLYWYRQTLGQGPEFLTYFQNEAQLEKSRLLSDRFSAERPKGSFSTLEIQRTEQGDSAMYLCAAEGSYGYTFGSGTRLTVV.

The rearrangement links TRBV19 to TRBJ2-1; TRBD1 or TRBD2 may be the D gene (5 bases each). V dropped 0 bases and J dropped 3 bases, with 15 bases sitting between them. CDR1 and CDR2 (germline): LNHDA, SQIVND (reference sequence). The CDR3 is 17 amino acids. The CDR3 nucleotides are TGTGCCAGTAGTATAGATCGGGGCCCTTTTTACTACAATGAGCAGTTCTTC. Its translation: CASSIDRGPFYYNEQFF. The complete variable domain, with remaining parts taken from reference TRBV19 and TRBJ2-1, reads DGGITQSPKYLFRKEGQNVTLSCEQNLNHDAMYWYRQDPGQGLRLIYYSQIVNDFQKGDIAEGYSVSREKKESFPLTVTSAQKNPTAFYLCASSIDRGPFYYNEQFFGPGTRLTVL.

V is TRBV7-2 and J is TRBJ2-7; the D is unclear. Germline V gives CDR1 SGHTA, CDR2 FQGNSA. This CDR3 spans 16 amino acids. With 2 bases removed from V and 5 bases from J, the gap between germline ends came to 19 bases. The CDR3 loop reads CASSLPLNTASDEQYF. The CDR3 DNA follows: TGTGCCAGCAGCTTACCGCTAAACACCGCGTCCGACGAGCAGTACTTC.

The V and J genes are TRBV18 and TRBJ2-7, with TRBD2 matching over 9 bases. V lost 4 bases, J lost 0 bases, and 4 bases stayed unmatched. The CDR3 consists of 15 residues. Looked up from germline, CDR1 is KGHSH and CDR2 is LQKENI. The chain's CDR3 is CASSQASGTSYEQYF. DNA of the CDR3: TGTGCCAGCTCACAGGCTAGCGGGACCTCCTACGAGCAGTACTTC.

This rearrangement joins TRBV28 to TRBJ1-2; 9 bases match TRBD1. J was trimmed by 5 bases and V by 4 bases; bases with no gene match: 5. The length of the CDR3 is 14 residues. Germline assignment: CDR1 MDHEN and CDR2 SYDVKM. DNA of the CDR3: TGTGCCAGCAGTTCGGGGACAGGGAGTTATGGCTACACCTTC. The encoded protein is CASSSGTGSYGYTF.

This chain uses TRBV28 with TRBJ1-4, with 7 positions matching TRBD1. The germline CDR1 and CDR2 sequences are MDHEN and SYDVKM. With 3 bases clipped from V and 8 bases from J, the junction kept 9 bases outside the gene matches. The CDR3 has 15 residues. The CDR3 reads CASSFATGREEKLFF. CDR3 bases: TGTGCCAGCAGTTTTGCGACAGGGAGAGAGGAAAAACTGTTTTTT.

CDR3 residues: CASSSQGARETQYF. CDR3 DNA sequence: TGCGCCAGCAGCTCGCAGGGGGCCCGCGAGACCCAGTACTTC. The chain links TRBV5-1 to TRBJ2-5; 8 bases agree with TRBD1. Unmatched junction bases numbered 6, after V lost 3 bases and J lost 5 bases. CDR3 size: 14 residues. CDR1 and CDR2 (germline): SGHRS, YFSETQ.

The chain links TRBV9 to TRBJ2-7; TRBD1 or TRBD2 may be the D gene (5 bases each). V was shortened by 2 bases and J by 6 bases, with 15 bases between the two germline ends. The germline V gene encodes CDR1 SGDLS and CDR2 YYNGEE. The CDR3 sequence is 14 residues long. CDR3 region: CASSVGDLPVEQYF. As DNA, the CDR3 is TGTGCCAGCAGCGTGGGGGATTTGCCTGTCGAGCAGTACTTC.

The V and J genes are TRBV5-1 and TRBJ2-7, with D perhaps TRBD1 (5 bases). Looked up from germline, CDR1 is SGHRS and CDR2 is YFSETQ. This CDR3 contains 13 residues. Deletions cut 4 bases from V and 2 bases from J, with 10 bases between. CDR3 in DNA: TGCGCCAGCAGCGGGGAAGGGGCCTACGAGCAGTACTTC. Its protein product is CASSGEGAYEQYF.

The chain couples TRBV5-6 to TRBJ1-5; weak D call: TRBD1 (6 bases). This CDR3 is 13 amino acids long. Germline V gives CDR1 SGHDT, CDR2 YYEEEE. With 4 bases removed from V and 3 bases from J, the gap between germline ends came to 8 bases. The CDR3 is CASSRTANQPQHF. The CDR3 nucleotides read TGTGCCAGCAGCCGGACAGCCAATCAGCCCCAGCATTTT. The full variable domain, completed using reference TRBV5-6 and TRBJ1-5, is DAGVTQSPTHLIKTRGQQVTLRCSPKSGHDTVSWYQQALGQGPQFIFQYYEEEERQRGNFPDRFSGHQFPNYSSELNVNALLLGDSALYLCASSRTANQPQHFGDGTRLSIL.

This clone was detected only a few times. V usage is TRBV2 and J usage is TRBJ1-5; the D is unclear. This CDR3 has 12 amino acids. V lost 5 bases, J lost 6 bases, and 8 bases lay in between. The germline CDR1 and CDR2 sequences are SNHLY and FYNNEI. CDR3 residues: CASSLAGQPQHF. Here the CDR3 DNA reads TGTGCCAGCAGTCTCGCTGGTCAGCCCCAGCATTTT.

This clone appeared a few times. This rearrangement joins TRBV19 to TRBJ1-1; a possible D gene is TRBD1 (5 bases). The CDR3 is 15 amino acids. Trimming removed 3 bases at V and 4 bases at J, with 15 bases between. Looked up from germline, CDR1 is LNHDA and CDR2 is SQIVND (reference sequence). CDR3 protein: CASSMWGRVGTEAFF. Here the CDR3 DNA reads TGTGCCAGTAGTATGTGGGGCAGGGTGGGCACTGAAGCTTTCTTT.

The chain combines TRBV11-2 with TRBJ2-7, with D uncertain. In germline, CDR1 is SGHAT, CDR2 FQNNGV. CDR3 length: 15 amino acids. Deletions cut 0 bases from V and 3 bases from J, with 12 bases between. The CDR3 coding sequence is TGTGCCAGCAGCTTAGAGGCGACACTTAACTACGAGCAGTACTTC. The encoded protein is CASSLEATLNYEQYF.

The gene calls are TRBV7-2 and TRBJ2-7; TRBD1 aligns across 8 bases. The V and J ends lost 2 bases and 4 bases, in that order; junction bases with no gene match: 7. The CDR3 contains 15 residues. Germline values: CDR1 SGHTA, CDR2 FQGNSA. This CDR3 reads CASSLSTGAVYEQYF. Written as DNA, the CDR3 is TGTGCCAGCAGCTTATCGACAGGGGCCGTTTACGAGCAGTACTTC.

The CDR3 loop is CASSLVLGWEGGYTF. In DNA form, the CDR3 reads TGCGCCAGCAGCTTGGTTTTAGGGTGGGAAGGTGGCTACACCTTC. The genes are TRBV5-1 and TRBJ1-2; D ambiguous. V lost 0 bases and J 7 bases, leaving 16 bases between the germline ends. The CDR3 totals 15 residues. Germline loops: CDR1 SGHRS, CDR2 YFSETQ.

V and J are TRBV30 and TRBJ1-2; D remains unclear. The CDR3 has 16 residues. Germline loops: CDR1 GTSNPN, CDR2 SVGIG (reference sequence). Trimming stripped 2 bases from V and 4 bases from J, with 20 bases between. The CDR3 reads CAWSRDSISLGYGYTF. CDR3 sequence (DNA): TGTGCCTGGAGTCGGGATTCCATTAGCCTAGGCTATGGCTACACCTTC.

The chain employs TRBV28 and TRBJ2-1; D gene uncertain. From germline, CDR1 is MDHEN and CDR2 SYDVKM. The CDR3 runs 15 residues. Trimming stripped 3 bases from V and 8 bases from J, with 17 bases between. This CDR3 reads CASSFHGQESYEQFF. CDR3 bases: TGTGCCAGCAGTTTTCATGGGCAGGAGAGTTATGAGCAGTTCTTC.

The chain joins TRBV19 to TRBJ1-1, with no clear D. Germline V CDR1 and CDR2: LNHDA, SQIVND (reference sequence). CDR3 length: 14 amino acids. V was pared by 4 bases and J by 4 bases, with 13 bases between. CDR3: CASSTREGTTEAFF. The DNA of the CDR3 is TGTGCCAGTAGTACGCGAGAGGGAACCACTGAAGCTTTCTTT.

The DNA for the CDR3 is TGTGCCAGCAGCCCCCAGGGAGCGTCCTACAATGAGCAGTTCTTC. Protein sequence: CASSPQGASYNEQFF. This chain joins TRBV7-3 and TRBJ2-1; D may correspond to TRBD1 or TRBD2 (5 bases each). The CDR3 sequence is 15 residues long. Deletions cut 5 bases from V and 1 base from J, with 12 bases between. Germline values: CDR1 SGHTA, CDR2 FQGTGA.

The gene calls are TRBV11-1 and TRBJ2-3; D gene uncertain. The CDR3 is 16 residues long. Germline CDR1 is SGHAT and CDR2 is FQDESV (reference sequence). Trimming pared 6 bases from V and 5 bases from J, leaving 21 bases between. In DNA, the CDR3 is TGTGCCAGCAGGTTCGTCGAGTCGGGTAAGGGAGATACGCAGTATTTT. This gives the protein CASRFVESGKGDTQYF.

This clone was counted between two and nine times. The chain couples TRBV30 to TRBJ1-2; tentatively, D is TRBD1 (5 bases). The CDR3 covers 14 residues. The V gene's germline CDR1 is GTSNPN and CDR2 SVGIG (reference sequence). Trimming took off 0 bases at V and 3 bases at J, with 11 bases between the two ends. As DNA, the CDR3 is TGTGCCTGGAGTGTACCAGGGAAGGACTATGGCTACACCTTC. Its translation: CAWSVPGKDYGYTF.